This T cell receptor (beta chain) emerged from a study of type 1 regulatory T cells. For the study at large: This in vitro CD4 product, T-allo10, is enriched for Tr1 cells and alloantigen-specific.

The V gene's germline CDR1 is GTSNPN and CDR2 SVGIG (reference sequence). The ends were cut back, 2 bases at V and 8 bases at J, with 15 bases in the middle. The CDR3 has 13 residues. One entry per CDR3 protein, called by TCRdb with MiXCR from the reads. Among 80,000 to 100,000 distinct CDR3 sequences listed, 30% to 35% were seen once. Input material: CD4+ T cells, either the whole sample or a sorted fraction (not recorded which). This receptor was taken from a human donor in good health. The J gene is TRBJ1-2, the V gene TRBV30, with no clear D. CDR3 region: CAWSPGPPGGYTF. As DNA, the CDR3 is TGTGCCTGGAGTCCGGGCCCTCCGGGGGGCTACACCTTC.